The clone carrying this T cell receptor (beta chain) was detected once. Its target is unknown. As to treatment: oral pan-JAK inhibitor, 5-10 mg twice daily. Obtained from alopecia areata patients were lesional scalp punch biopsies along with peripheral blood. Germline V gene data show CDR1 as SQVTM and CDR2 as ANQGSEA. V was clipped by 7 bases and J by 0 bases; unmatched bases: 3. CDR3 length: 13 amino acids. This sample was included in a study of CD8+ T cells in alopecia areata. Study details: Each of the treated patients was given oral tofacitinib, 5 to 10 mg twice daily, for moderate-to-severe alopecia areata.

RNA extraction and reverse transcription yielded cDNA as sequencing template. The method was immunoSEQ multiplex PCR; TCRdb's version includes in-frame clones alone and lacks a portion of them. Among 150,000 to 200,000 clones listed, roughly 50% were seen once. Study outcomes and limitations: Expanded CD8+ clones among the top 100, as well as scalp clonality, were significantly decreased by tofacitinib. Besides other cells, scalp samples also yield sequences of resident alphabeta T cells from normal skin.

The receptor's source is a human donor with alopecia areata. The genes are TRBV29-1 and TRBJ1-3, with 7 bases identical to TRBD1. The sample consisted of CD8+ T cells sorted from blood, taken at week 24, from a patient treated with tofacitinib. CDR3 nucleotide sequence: TGCAGCGCCGGGACAGCCTCTGGAAACACCATATATTTT. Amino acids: CSAGTASGNTIYF. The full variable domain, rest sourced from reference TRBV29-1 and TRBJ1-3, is SAVISQKPSRDICQRGTSLTIQCQVDSQVTMMFWYRQQPGQSLTLIATANQGSEATYESGFVIDKFPISRPNLTFSTLTVSNMSPEDSSIYLCSAGTASGNTIYFGEGSWLTVV.